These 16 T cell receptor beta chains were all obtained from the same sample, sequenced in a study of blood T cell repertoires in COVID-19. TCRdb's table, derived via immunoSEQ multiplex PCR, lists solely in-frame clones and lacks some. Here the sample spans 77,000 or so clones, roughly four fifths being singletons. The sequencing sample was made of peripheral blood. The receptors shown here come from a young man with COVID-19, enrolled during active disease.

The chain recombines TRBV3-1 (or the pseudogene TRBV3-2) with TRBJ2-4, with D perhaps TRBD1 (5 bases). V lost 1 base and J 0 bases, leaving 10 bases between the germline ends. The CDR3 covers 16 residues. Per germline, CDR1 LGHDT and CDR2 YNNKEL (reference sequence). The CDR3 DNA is TGTGCCAGCAGCCAAGCGTTAGGGGTAGCCAAAAACATTCAGTACTTC. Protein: CASSQALGVAKNIQYF.

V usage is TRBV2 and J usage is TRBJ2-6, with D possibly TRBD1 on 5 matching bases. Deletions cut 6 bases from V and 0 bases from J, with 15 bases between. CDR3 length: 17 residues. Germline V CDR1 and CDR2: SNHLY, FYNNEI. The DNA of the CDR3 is TGTGCCAGCAGGGCGAAGGGGTTAGGCTCTGGGGCCAACGTCCTGACTTTC. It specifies CASRAKGLGSGANVLTF.

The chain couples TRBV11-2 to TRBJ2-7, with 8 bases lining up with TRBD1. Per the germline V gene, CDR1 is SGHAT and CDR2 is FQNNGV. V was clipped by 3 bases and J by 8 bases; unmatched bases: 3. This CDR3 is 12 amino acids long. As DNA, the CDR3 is TGTGCCAGCAGCTTCGGGACAGGAAAGCAGTACTTC. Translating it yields CASSFGTGKQYF.

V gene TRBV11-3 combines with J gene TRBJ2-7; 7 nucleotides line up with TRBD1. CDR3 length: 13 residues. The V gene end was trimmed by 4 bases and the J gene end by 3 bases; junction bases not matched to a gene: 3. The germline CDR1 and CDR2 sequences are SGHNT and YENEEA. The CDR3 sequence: CASSSRDSYEQYF. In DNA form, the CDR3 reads TGTGCCAGCAGCTCCCGGGACAGCTACGAGCAGTACTTC.

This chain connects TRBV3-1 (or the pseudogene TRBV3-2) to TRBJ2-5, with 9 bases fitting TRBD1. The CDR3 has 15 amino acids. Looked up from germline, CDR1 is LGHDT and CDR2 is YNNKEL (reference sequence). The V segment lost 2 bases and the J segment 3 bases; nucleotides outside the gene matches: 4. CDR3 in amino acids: CASSQLRDREETQYF. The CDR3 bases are TGTGCCAGCAGCCAATTGCGGGACAGGGAAGAGACCCAGTACTTC.

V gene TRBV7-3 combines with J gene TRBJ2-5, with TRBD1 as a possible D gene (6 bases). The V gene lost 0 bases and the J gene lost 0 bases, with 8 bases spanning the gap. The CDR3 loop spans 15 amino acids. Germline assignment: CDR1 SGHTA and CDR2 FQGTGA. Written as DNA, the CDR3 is TGTGCCAGCAGCTTAACCGGGACAAACCAAGAGACCCAGTACTTC. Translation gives CASSLTGTNQETQYF.

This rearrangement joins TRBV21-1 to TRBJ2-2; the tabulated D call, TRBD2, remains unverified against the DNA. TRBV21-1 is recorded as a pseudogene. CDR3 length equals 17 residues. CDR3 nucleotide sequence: TGTGCCAGCAGCAAAGCCGGTCGCGTACCGAACACCGGGGAGCTGTTTTTT. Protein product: CASSKAGRVPNTGELFF.

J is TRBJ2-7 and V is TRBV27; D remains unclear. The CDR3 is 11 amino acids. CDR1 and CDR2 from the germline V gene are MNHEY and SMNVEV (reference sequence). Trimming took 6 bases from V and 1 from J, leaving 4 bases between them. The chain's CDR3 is CASSSSYEQYF. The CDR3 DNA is TGTGCCAGCAGCTCTTCCTACGAGCAGTACTTC.

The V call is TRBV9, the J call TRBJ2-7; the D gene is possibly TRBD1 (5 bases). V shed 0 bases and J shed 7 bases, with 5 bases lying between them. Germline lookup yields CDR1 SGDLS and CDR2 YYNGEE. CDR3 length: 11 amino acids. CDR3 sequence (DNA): TGTGCCAGCAGCGTAGGGACAGAGCAGTACTTC. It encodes CASSVGTEQYF.

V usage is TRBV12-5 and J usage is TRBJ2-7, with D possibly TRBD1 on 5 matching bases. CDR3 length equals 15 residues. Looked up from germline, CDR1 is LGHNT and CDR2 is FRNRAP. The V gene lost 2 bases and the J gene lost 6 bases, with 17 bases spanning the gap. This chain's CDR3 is CASGLRPARTSEQYF. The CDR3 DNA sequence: TGTGCTAGTGGTTTGCGGCCAGCCAGGACATCCGAGCAGTACTTC.

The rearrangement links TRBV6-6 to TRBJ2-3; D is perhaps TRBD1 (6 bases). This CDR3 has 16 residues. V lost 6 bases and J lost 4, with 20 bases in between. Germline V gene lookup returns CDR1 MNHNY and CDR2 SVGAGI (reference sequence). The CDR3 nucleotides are TGTGCCAGCAGCACAGGGAATTGGGCGAACCCAGATACGCAGTATTTT. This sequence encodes CASSTGNWANPDTQYF.

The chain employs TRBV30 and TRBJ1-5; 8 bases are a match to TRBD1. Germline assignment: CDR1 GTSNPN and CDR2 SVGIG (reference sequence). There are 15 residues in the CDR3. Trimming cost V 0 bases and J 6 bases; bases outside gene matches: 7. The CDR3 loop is CAWSVSAGGSQPQHF. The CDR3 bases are TGTGCCTGGAGTGTGTCGGCAGGGGGCAGTCAGCCCCAGCATTTT.

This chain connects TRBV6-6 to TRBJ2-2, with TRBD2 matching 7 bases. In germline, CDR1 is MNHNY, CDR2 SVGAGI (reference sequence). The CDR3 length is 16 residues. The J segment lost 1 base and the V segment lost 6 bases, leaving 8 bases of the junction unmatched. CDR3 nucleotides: TGTGCCAGCAGGCCAAGCGGGATTCAGAACACCGGGGAGCTGTTTTTT. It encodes CASRPSGIQNTGELFF.

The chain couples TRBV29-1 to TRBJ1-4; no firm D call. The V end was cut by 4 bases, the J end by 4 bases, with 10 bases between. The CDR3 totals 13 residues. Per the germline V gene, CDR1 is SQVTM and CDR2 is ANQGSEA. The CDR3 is CSVGLQHNEKLFF. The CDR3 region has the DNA TGCAGCGTTGGGCTACAGCATAATGAAAAACTGTTTTTT.

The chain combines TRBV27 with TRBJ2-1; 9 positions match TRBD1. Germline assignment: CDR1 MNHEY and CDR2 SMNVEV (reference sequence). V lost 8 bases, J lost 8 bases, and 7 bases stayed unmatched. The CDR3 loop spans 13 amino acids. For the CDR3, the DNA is TGTGCCAGCCGTGGGACAGGGAGGGATGAGCAGTTCTTC. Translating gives CASRGTGRDEQFF.

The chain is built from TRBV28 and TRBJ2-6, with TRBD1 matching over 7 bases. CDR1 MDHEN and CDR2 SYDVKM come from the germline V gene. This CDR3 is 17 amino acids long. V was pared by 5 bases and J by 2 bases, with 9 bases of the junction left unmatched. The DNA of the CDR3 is TGTGCCAGCAGTGCCTACAGGGGTAAGCCTGGGGCCAACGTCCTGACTTTC. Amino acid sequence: CASSAYRGKPGANVLTF.